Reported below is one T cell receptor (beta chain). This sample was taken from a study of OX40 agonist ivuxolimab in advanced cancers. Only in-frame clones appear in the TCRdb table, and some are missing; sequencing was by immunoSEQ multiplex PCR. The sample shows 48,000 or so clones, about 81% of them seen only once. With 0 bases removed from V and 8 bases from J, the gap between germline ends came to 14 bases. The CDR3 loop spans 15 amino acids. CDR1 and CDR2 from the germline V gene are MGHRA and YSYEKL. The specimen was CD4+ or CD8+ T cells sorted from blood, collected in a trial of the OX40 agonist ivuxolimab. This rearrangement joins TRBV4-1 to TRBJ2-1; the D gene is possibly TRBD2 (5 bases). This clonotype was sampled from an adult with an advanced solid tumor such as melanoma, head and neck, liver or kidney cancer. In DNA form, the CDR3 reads TGCGCCAGCAGCCAAGAAAGAGCGGACCTCTATGAGCAGTTCTTC. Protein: CASSQERADLYEQFF.